This passage covers 20 T cell receptor beta chains from one sample sequenced in a study of CD4 and CD8 cells across lung adenocarcinoma regions. TCRdb reprocessed the PCR reads via MiXCR and lists one record per CDR3 protein. The sample gives tens of thousands of distinct CDR3 sequences, less than 60% of which show up once; about 50% is in the top ten. Material for sequencing was CD8+ T cells from the center of a lung tumor. The receptors stem from a male donor with lung adenocarcinoma. The CD4 and CD8 labels of this study may be unreliable.

J is TRBJ2-7 and V is TRBV28, with 8 bases fitting TRBD2. The CDR3 spans 15 residues. Germline assignment: CDR1 MDHEN and CDR2 SYDVKM. V shed 6 bases and J 0 bases; nucleotides not matched to a gene: 7. The CDR3 sequence: CASSTSGLSSYEQYF. As DNA, the CDR3 is TGTGCCAGCAGCACTAGCGGTCTAAGCTCCTACGAGCAGTACTTC.

The J gene is TRBJ2-1, the V gene TRBV20-1, with 11 nucleotides matching TRBD2. CDR1 is DFQATT and CDR2 is SNEGSKA in the germline V gene (reference sequence). V shed 0 bases and J 9 bases; nucleotides not matched to a gene: 10. This CDR3 region has 16 residues. CDR3 bases: TGCAGTGCTAGAGATCTTCTAGCGGGAGGATCGGGTGAGCAGTTCTTC. Protein product: CSARDLLAGGSGEQFF.

Of note for this clonotype: A read error may produce the germline difference seen at one junction end. The rearrangement links TRBV25-1 to TRBJ2-4; D possibly corresponds to TRBD2 (6 bases). The CDR3 spans 16 residues. Germline CDR1 is MGHDK and CDR2 is SYGVNS. For the CDR3, the DNA is TGTGCGAGCAGTGAGGCGGGGCTGTGTGCCAAAAACACTCAGTACTTC. It specifies CASSEAGLCAKNTQYF.

V gene TRBV4-1 combines with J gene TRBJ2-1, with 11 bases fitting TRBD2. Germline CDR1 reads MGHRA; CDR2 reads YSYEKL. V lost 1 base and J lost 0; bases outside the gene matches: 14. The CDR3 length is 21 residues. CDR3 sequence (DNA): TGCGCCAGCAGCCAAGGCCTCATAGCGGGAGGGACACTAAGCTCCTACAATGAGCAGTTCTTC. This encodes CASSQGLIAGGTLSSYNEQFF.

With regard to this clonotype: The junction and the germline gene differ at one end; a read error may be behind it. V gene TRBV10-3 combines with J gene TRBJ2-3; 7 bases align to TRBD1. TRBJ2-5 matches the DNA end more closely, so the J call is doubtful. Germline V gene sequence: CDR1 ENHRY, CDR2 SYGVKD. The length of the CDR3 is 15 residues. CDR3 region: CATGYGTAIKDTQYF. In DNA, the CDR3 is TGTGCCACGGGTTACGGGACAGCCATCAAAGATACCCAGTACTTC.

J is TRBJ2-5 and V is TRBV6-5, with 10 nucleotides matching TRBD1. This CDR3 contains 15 residues. V lost 4 bases to trimming and J lost 4 bases; unmatched junction nucleotides: 6. Germline V CDR1 and CDR2: MNHEY, SVGAGI. The CDR3 reads CASSSGTGVTETQYF. DNA for the CDR3: TGTGCCAGCAGTTCCGGGACAGGGGTTACAGAGACCCAGTACTTC.

This clonotype was seen at least ten times. The V gene is TRBV11-3, the J gene TRBJ2-3; D is unclear. CDR1 and CDR2 (germline): SGHNT, YENEEA. The CDR3 contains 12 residues. With 5 bases removed from V and 5 bases from J, the gap between germline ends came to 8 bases. Here the CDR3 DNA reads TGTGCCAGCAGCCCCCAAGGAGATACGCAGTATTTT. Translated: CASSPQGDTQYF.

This clonotype appeared a few times. The chain combines TRBV30 with TRBJ2-1, with 11 bases identical to TRBD2. The J call may be in error: the DNA end matches TRBJ2-5 better. The CDR3 runs to 14 residues. Germline V gives CDR1 GTSNPN, CDR2 SVGIG (reference sequence). The CDR3 sequence: CAWSGLAGRGDQYF. The DNA of the CDR3 is TGTGCCTGGAGCGGACTAGCGGGCCGGGGGGACCAGTACTTC.

The V call is TRBV3-1, the J call TRBJ2-7; TRBD2 might be the D (5 bases). In germline, CDR1 is LGHDT, CDR2 YNNKEL (reference sequence). The CDR3 extends over 14 amino acids. Trimming pared 5 bases from V and 5 bases from J, leaving 16 bases between. The CDR3 here is CASSATKRAHEQYF. The CDR3 DNA sequence: TGTGCCAGCAGCGCGACTAAGCGAGCGCACGAGCAGTACTTC.

The count of this clonotype is one. The rearrangement links TRBV5-6 to TRBJ2-1; D remains unclear. The CDR3 spans 17 residues. Trimming removed 1 base from V and 0 bases from J, with 14 bases in between. CDR1 and CDR2 from the germline V gene are SGHDT and YYEEEE. CDR3 residues: CASSLRKRSVSYNEQFF. The CDR3 DNA reads as TGTGCCAGCAGCTTGCGGAAACGCTCCGTCTCCTACAATGAGCAGTTCTTC.

This rearrangement joins TRBV6-5 to TRBJ2-2; D is unclear. In germline, CDR1 is MNHEY, CDR2 SVGAGI. Between the trimmed V and J ends, which lost 2 bases and 3 bases, there was a span of 1 base. The length of the CDR3 is 12 residues. Here the CDR3 DNA reads TGTGCCAGCAGTTACGACACCGGGGAGCTGTTTTTT. This codes for CASSYDTGELFF.

This clonotype was counted once. Sequence at one end of the junction differs from germline and may be a read error. The CDR3 DNA reads as TGTGGCAGCGGTGATCAAGAGACGCAGTATTTT. Encoded protein: CGSGDQETQYF. The gene calls are TRBV27 and TRBJ2-3; D is perhaps TRBD2 (5 bases). The germline CDR1 and CDR2 sequences are MNHEY and SMNVEV (reference sequence). CDR3 size: 11 residues.

The CDR3 DNA is TGTGCCAGCAGTCCCCTGTGGGGGGGCGGGCATGAGACCCAGTACTTC. It yields the protein CASSPLWGGGHETQYF. This chain connects TRBV27 to TRBJ2-5, with D possibly matching TRBD2 (7 bases). Trimming removed 5 bases at V and 5 bases at J, with 21 bases between. From germline, CDR1 is MNHEY and CDR2 SMNVEV (reference sequence). The CDR3 consists of 16 residues.

Ten or more counts support this clonotype. The V gene is TRBV6-1, the J gene TRBJ2-7, with a weak D call TRBD2 (6 bases). Germline values: CDR1 MNHNS, CDR2 SASEGT. V was trimmed by 6 bases and J by 2 bases, leaving 17 bases between them. The CDR3 is 15 amino acids. The CDR3 DNA follows: TGTGCCAGCAGCACCGAAGCGGGCGTTACCTACGAGCAGTACTTC. Protein: CASSTEAGVTYEQYF.

This clonotype has at least ten counts. The chain carries TRBV11-2 and TRBJ2-1; 12 bases fit TRBD2. The CDR3 loop spans 16 amino acids. V gave up 5 bases and J gave up 4 bases; unmatched junction bases: 6. Looked up from germline, CDR1 is SGHAT and CDR2 is FQNNGV. The CDR3 here is CASSSRTSGIYNEQFF. CDR3 sequence (DNA): TGTGCCAGCAGCAGCCGGACTAGCGGGATATACAATGAGCAGTTCTTC.

This chain links TRBV3-1 with TRBJ2-5, with a weak D call TRBD2 (6 bases). The V gene's germline CDR1 is LGHDT and CDR2 YNNKEL (reference sequence). Trimming took 5 bases from V and 1 from J, leaving 17 bases between them. The CDR3 sequence is 16 residues long. CDR3 region: CASSESGVGGQETQYF. The CDR3 DNA follows: TGTGCCAGCAGCGAAAGTGGGGTGGGAGGCCAAGAGACCCAGTACTTC.

Ten or more counts support this clonotype. The chain uses TRBV12-3 or TRBV12-4 and TRBJ2-7, with 8 nucleotides matching TRBD1. The CDR3 is made up of 12 amino acids. After removal of 2 bases from V and 7 bases from J, the junction contained 1 base not matched to a gene. CDR3 protein: CASSLTGGEQYF. CDR3 nucleotide sequence: TGTGCCAGCAGTTTAACAGGGGGTGAGCAGTACTTC.

This clonotype showed up just a few times. One base away lies a much larger clone, so this may be a sequencing read error. This chain links TRBV6-5 with TRBJ2-1; unclear D gene. The CDR3 covers 12 residues. The germline V and J ends were trimmed by 6 bases and 5 bases, with 8 bases remaining between them. CDR1 MNHEY and CDR2 SVGAGI come from the germline V gene. The CDR3 region is CASRCTNNEQFF. In DNA form, the CDR3 reads TGTGCCAGCAGGTGTACTAACAATGAGCAGTTCTTC.

This clonotype showed up many times. The genes are TRBV6-5 and TRBJ2-5, with a tentative D call TRBD1 (6 bases). CDR3 length: 14 amino acids. Trimming removed 4 bases at V and 4 bases at J, with 13 bases between. Germline V gene sequence: CDR1 MNHEY, CDR2 SVGAGI. DNA for the CDR3: TGTGCCAGCAGTTCCCGGACAGCGGCAGAGACCCAGTACTTC. Amino acid sequence: CASSSRTAAETQYF.

CDR3 nucleotides: TGTGCCAGCAGCCACAGCGTTTACACCGGGGAGCTGTTTTTT. It yields the protein CASSHSVYTGELFF. The chain employs TRBV6-1 and TRBJ2-2; no definite D call. CDR3 length: 14 residues. The V gene's germline CDR1 is MNHNS and CDR2 SASEGT. Trimming removed 6 bases from V and 3 bases from J, with 11 bases in between.